This T cell receptor (beta chain) was recovered during a study of memory CD8 T cells in hepatitis C reinfection. Documented time point: peak reinfection, 3 to 8 weeks after reinfection detection. Sorted cells were sequenced directly ex vivo without any in vitro expansion. Donors came from people who inject drugs enrolled in HEPCO, Canada. Germline loops: CDR1 LNHDA, CDR2 SQIVND (reference sequence). The CDR3 is 15 residues long. Between the trimmed V and J ends, which lost 3 bases and 2 bases, there was a span of 14 bases. The table came from immunoSEQ multiplex PCR; TCRdb's copy has only in-frame clones and leaves some out. The data hold 40,000 to 45,000 clones, with around 87% observed a single time.

The receptor was derived from a man younger than 30 with hepatitis C virus infection. This sequence joins TRBV19 and TRBJ2-7; a possible D gene is TRBD2 (6 bases). What was sequenced was naive CD8+ T cells sorted from blood. The chain's CDR3 is CASSMLGGGTYEQYF. CDR3 nucleotide sequence: TGTGCCAGTAGTATGCTTGGGGGAGGTACCTACGAGCAGTACTTC.